This T cell receptor (beta chain) was obtained from a study of cytomegalovirus exposure and HLA in healthy donors. Study background: The Caucasian-associated ancestry cluster held roughly 80% of roughly 400 genotyped donors.

The donors comprised healthy bone marrow donors. Whole-study findings and limits: A reported reduction in N-insertions relative to the approximately 670-donor mean was seen in an Asian-associated ancestry cluster in a later analysis.

Comments on this clone: Antigen specificity is unknown.

CDR3 length: 14 amino acids. V was pared by 0 bases and J by 1 base, with 6 bases between. The germline CDR1 and CDR2 sequences are SGHRS and YFSETQ. The primer mix had 60 Vbeta and 13 Jbeta primers. Using immunoSEQ multiplex PCR, the repertoire was profiled, and TCRdb retains in-frame clones only, with some absent. The table has tens of thousands of clones, 72% seen once. This TCR derives from a woman between 45 and 60 years old in good health and CMV-seronegative. Source material: PBMCs. This chain uses TRBV5-1 with TRBJ2-3; a weak D match, TRBD2 (5 bases). The CDR3: CASSLGRGTDTQYF. The CDR3 DNA reads TGCGCCAGCAGCTTGGGGCGGGGCACAGATACGCAGTATTTT.